These T cell receptor beta chains were read from a single sample in a study of blood T cell repertoires in COVID-19. Profiled with immunoSEQ multiplex PCR; TCRdb holds only in-frame clones, not every one. The sample gives approximately 150,000 clones, around 87% of which show up once; 8.5% to 9.5% is in the top ten. Sequencing was carried out using peripheral blood. The receptors were sampled from a woman between 50 and 59 years old with active or convalescent COVID-19. Both conserved end residues are part of each CDR3. D genes are given only for firm matches. The size of a clone is reported for some rows only, either as once, few or many, or as a class for expanded clones.

CDR3: CASSFGGREAFF
DNA: TGTGCCAGCAGTTTCGGCGGTCGTGAAGCTTTCTTT
J: TRBJ1-1
size: .
V: TRBV28
D: .

CDR3: CAHRIAGASTDTQYF
DNA: TGTGCCCACCGAATAGCGGGGGCTAGCACAGATACGCAGTATTTT
J: TRBJ2-3
size: .
V: TRBV11-3
D: TRBD2

CDR3: CASSPPNFKEQQYF
DNA: TGTGCCAGCTCACCACCCAATTTTAAGGAGCAGCAGTACTTC
J: TRBJ2-7
size: .
V: TRBV18
D: .

CDR3: CASSPAGSHYGYTF
DNA: TGTGCCAGCAGTCCGGCCGGGAGCCACTATGGCTACACCTTC
J: TRBJ1-2
size: .
V: TRBV27
D: .

CDR3: CASSLGTGGLTEAFF
DNA: TGCGCCAGCAGCTTGGGTACAGGGGGGTTAACTGAAGCTTTCTTT
J: TRBJ1-1
size: .
V: TRBV5-1
D: TRBD1

CDR3: CASSIGGQALYSNQPQHF
DNA: TGTGCCAGTAGTATAGGGGGACAGGCCCTTTATAGCAATCAGCCCCAGCATTTT
J: TRBJ1-5
size: .
V: TRBV19
D: TRBD1

CDR3: CASSLESPSGTFNYEQYF
DNA: TGTGCCAGCAGCTTGGAGTCCCCCTCCGGGACATTCAACTACGAGCAGTACTTC
J: TRBJ2-7
size: .
V: TRBV5-6
D: .

CDR3: CASSVDVGRATNEKLFF
DNA: TGTGCCAGCAGCGTAGATGTTGGGCGTGCAACTAATGAAAAACTGTTTTTT
J: TRBJ1-4
size: .
V: TRBV9
D: .

CDR3: CASSIAGQYHEQFF
DNA: TGTGCCAGCAGTATCGCAGGACAGTATCATGAGCAGTTCTTC
J: TRBJ2-1
size: .
V: TRBV7-2
D: .

CDR3: CASSYVEGSYEQYF
DNA: TGTGCCAGCAGTTACGTGGAGGGGAGCTACGAGCAGTACTTC
J: TRBJ2-7
size: .
V: TRBV6-6
D: .

CDR3: CASSSETGYNEQFF
DNA: TGCGCCAGCAGCTCGGAAACAGGTTACAATGAGCAGTTCTTC
J: TRBJ2-1
size: .
V: TRBV5-1
D: .

CDR3: CASTVTTGELFF
DNA: TGTGCCAGCACGGTCACCACCGGGGAGCTGTTTTTT
J: TRBJ2-2
size: .
V: TRBV28
D: .

CDR3: CASSLGQGDEAFF
DNA: TGTGCCAGCAGCTTGGGACAGGGTGATGAAGCTTTCTTT
J: TRBJ1-1
size: .
V: TRBV5-4
D: TRBD1

CDR3: CASKAEGNTGELFF
DNA: TGTGCCAGCAAGGCCGAGGGGAACACCGGGGAGCTGTTTTTT
J: TRBJ2-2
size: .
V: TRBV21-1
D: .

CDR3: CASSLARGLSTEAFF
DNA: TGTGCCAGCAGCTTAGCCAGGGGGCTATCCACTGAAGCTTTCTTT
J: TRBJ1-1
size: .
V: TRBV7-2
D: TRBD1

CDR3: CASSPTGGLRNQPQHF
DNA: TGTGCCAGCTCACCCACAGGGGGTCTGCGCAATCAGCCCCAGCATTTT
J: TRBJ1-5
size: .
V: TRBV18
D: TRBD1

CDR3: CASSLSLAGGLAGELFF
DNA: TGTGCCAGCAGTTTATCTCTAGCGGGAGGATTAGCCGGGGAGCTGTTTTTT
J: TRBJ2-2
size: .
V: TRBV27
D: TRBD2

CDR3: CASSISGRLTNRNEQFF
DNA: TGTGCCAGTAGTATATCCGGCAGACTAACTAATAGAAATGAGCAGTTCTTC
J: TRBJ2-1
size: few
V: TRBV19
D: .

CDR3: CASSQLDSGTEAFF
DNA: TGTGCCAGCTCACAACTGGACAGCGGTACTGAAGCTTTCTTT
J: TRBJ1-1
size: .
V: TRBV18
D: .

CDR3: CATSDGTSLIDGYTF
DNA: TGTGCCACCAGTGATGGGACTAGTCTTATAGATGGCTACACCTTC
J: TRBJ1-2
size: .
V: TRBV24-1
D: .

CDR3: CASSLPRAYTSSYNEQFF
DNA: TGTGCCAGCAGCTTACCCAGGGCTTATACCAGCTCCTACAATGAGCAGTTCTTC
J: TRBJ2-1
size: .
V: TRBV7-9
D: .

CDR3: CASSIMGQGSYEQYF
DNA: TGTGCCAGTAGTATCATGGGACAGGGTTCCTACGAGCAGTACTTC
J: TRBJ2-7
size: once
V: TRBV19
D: TRBD1

CDR3: CASSLRTSGRYTDTQYF
DNA: TGTGCCAGCAGCCTCAGGACTAGCGGGAGATACACAGATACGCAGTATTTT
J: TRBJ2-3
size: once
V: TRBV9
D: TRBD2

CDR3: CASSLGAGSYNEQFF
DNA: TGCGCCAGCAGCTTGGGGGCAGGCTCCTACAATGAGCAGTTCTTC
J: TRBJ2-1
size: .
V: TRBV5-1
D: .

CDR3: CASSRDRINSPLHF
DNA: TGTGCCAGCAGTCGGGACAGGATTAATTCACCCCTCCACTTT
J: TRBJ1-6
size: .
V: TRBV6-2/TRBV6-3
D: TRBD1

CDR3: CASWTPNTEAFF
DNA: TGTGCCAGTTGGACACCGAACACTGAAGCTTTCTTT
J: TRBJ1-1
size: .
V: TRBV27
D: .

CDR3: CASSHGQGLSALHF
DNA: TGTGCCAGCTCACACGGACAGGGGCTATCAGCCCTCCACTTT
J: TRBJ1-6
size: few
V: TRBV18
D: TRBD1

CDR3: CASSPRTGLYTEAFF
DNA: TGTGCCAGCAGCCCGAGGACAGGGTTGTACACTGAAGCTTTCTTT
J: TRBJ1-1
size: .
V: TRBV7-9
D: TRBD1

CDR3: CASSYQGLYGYTF
DNA: TGTGCCAGCAGCTACCAGGGCCTCTATGGCTACACCTTC
J: TRBJ1-2
size: .
V: TRBV28
D: .

CDR3: CASSPGLAVETQYF
DNA: TGTGCCAGTAGTCCGGGACTAGCGGTGGAGACCCAGTACTTC
J: TRBJ2-5
size: .
V: TRBV9
D: TRBD2

CDR3: CASSKGQILLYGYTF
DNA: TGTGCCAGCAGCAAAGGACAGATCTTACTCTATGGCTACACCTTC
J: TRBJ1-2
size: .
V: TRBV7-6
D: .

CDR3: CASSPRLGLAGVDQETQYF
DNA: TGTGCCAGTAGTCCCCGGTTGGGACTAGCGGGGGTGGACCAAGAGACCCAGTACTTC
J: TRBJ2-5
size: .
V: TRBV19
D: TRBD2

CDR3: CASSLDPGGNYGYTF
DNA: TGTGCCAGCAGCTTAGACCCAGGGGGGAACTATGGCTACACCTTC
J: TRBJ1-2
size: .
V: TRBV11-2
D: TRBD1

CDR3: CASSLLGNTGELFF
DNA: TGCGCCAGCAGCTTACTAGGGAACACCGGGGAGCTGTTTTTT
J: TRBJ2-2
size: .
V: TRBV5-1
D: .

CDR3: CASSLSGGDGNEQFF
DNA: TGTGCCAGCAGCCTCAGCGGAGGGGACGGCAATGAGCAGTTCTTC
J: TRBJ2-1
size: .
V: TRBV9
D: .

CDR3: CASSPRQGTNTEAFF
DNA: TGTGCCAGCTCACCCCGACAGGGTACGAACACTGAAGCTTTCTTT
J: TRBJ1-1
size: .
V: TRBV18
D: TRBD1

CDR3: CASSQARDTANTGELFF
DNA: TGCGCCAGCAGCCAAGCCCGGGACACAGCGAACACCGGGGAGCTGTTTTTT
J: TRBJ2-2
size: .
V: TRBV4-1
D: .

CDR3: CASGSGSSGEQYF
DNA: TGCGCCAGCGGATCCGGTAGCTCTGGCGAGCAGTACTTC
J: TRBJ2-7
size: .
V: TRBV23-1
D: .

CDR3: CASKSGGGTQYF
DNA: TGTGCCAGCAAGTCGGGGGGAGGTACGCAGTATTTT
J: TRBJ2-3
size: .
V: TRBV27
D: TRBD2

CDR3: CASSLGNRGKEGYTF
DNA: TGTGCCAGCAGCTTAGGAAACAGGGGGAAGGAGGGCTACACCTTC
J: TRBJ1-2
size: few
V: TRBV7-2
D: TRBD1

CDR3: CSVAYGTGGEKLFF
DNA: TGCAGCGTTGCTTACGGGACAGGGGGCGAAAAACTGTTTTTT
J: TRBJ1-4
size: .
V: TRBV29-1
D: TRBD1

CDR3: CASTLWGSNQPQHF
DNA: TGTGCCAGCACCCTTTGGGGCAGCAATCAGCCCCAGCATTTT
J: TRBJ1-5
size: .
V: TRBV28
D: .

CDR3: CASSSGLAGGDEQFF
DNA: TGTGCCAGCAGTTCGGGACTAGCGGGAGGAGATGAGCAGTTCTTC
J: TRBJ2-1
size: .
V: TRBV28
D: TRBD2

CDR3: CASSQDPLAGTTDTQYF
DNA: TGCGCCAGCAGCCAAGATCCCCTAGCGGGAACCACAGATACGCAGTATTTT
J: TRBJ2-3
size: once
V: TRBV4-3
D: TRBD2

CDR3: CASTFGGLPYNEQFF
DNA: TGTGCCAGCACCTTCGGGGGGCTACCTTACAATGAGCAGTTCTTC
J: TRBJ2-1
size: once
V: TRBV5-6
D: .

CDR3: CASSPGTVNTGELFF
DNA: TGTGCCAGCAGCCCCGGGACAGTTAACACCGGGGAGCTGTTTTTT
J: TRBJ2-2
size: .
V: TRBV6-2/TRBV6-3
D: TRBD1

CDR3: CASSLLAALGTQYF
DNA: TGTGCCAGCAGTCTTCTAGCGGCCTTGGGGACCCAGTACTTC
J: TRBJ2-5
size: .
V: TRBV2
D: TRBD2

CDR3: CASSYSMEGKNIQYF
DNA: TGTGCCAGCAGTTACTCGATGGAGGGTAAAAACATTCAGTACTTC
J: TRBJ2-4
size: .
V: TRBV6-2/TRBV6-3
D: .

CDR3: CASSQGGLAGLNEQFF
DNA: TGCGCCAGCAGCCAAGGGGGACTAGCGGGGCTCAATGAGCAGTTCTTC
J: TRBJ2-1
size: once
V: TRBV4-3
D: TRBD2

CDR3: CASSSGGIEYGYTF
DNA: TGTGCCAGCAGCTCCGGGGGAATCGAGTATGGCTACACCTTC
J: TRBJ1-2
size: few
V: TRBV5-4
D: .

CDR3: CASSPPRGGGYTF
DNA: TGTGCCAGCTCACCACCAAGAGGGGGAGGCTACACCTTC
J: TRBJ1-2
size: once
V: TRBV18
D: .

CDR3: CASSLGDRGKNIQYF
DNA: TGTGCCAGCAGCTTAGGGGACAGGGGCAAAAACATTCAGTACTTC
J: TRBJ2-4
size: .
V: TRBV11-2
D: TRBD1

CDR3: CASSVEGGKTGNTIYF
DNA: TGTGCCAGCAGCGTAGAGGGGGGGAAAACTGGAAACACCATATATTTT
J: TRBJ1-3
size: .
V: TRBV9
D: .

CDR3: CASSQEGRAYGELFF
DNA: TGTGCCAGCAGCCAAGAGGGCAGGGCTTATGGGGAGCTGTTTTTT
J: TRBJ2-2
size: .
V: TRBV3-1/TRBV3-2
D: .

CDR3: CASDRGATNEKLFF
DNA: TGTGCCTCTGACAGGGGCGCAACTAATGAAAAACTGTTTTTT
J: TRBJ1-4
size: .
V: TRBV30
D: TRBD1

CDR3: CASTSGTGAYNEQFF
DNA: TGTGCCAGTACTTCAGGGACAGGGGCCTACAATGAGCAGTTCTTC
J: TRBJ2-1
size: few
V: TRBV19
D: TRBD1

CDR3: CASSGQGTYEQYF
DNA: TGTGCCAGCAGTGGCCAGGGTACCTACGAGCAGTACTTC
J: TRBJ2-7
size: once
V: TRBV2
D: .

CDR3: CASLKGQGNTEAFF
DNA: TGTGCCAGCCTCAAGGGACAGGGGAACACTGAAGCTTTCTTT
J: TRBJ1-1
size: .
V: TRBV6-5
D: TRBD1

CDR3: CAISGYSTSGSSYEQYF
DNA: TGTGCCATCAGTGGATACTCGACTAGCGGAAGCTCCTACGAGCAGTACTTC
J: TRBJ2-7
size: once
V: TRBV10-3
D: TRBD2

CDR3: CASSYRKASPFSGYTF
DNA: TGTGCCAGCAGTTACAGGAAGGCGAGTCCTTTTTCTGGCTACACCTTC
J: TRBJ1-2
size: .
V: TRBV27
D: .